These 18 T cell receptor beta chains share one sample of origin, sequenced in a study of T cell changes during pregnancy in multiple sclerosis. Sequenced by immunoSEQ multiplex PCR; TCRdb stores in-frame clones only, minus some. The sample has over 40,000 clones, over 90% seen once. The sample consisted of peripheral blood, taken in the third trimester of pregnancy. The receptors were sampled from a female donor with multiple sclerosis, enrolled in a pregnancy study.

This chain's CDR3 is CASTETGGKNIQYF. The DNA of the CDR3 is TGTGCCAGTACCGAGACAGGGGGCAAAAACATTCAGTACTTC. The chain is built from TRBV19 and TRBJ2-4; 9 nucleotides align to TRBD1. This CDR3 is built from 14 residues. V lost 7 bases, J lost 3 bases, and 4 bases stayed unmatched. Germline V CDR1 and CDR2: LNHDA, SQIVND (reference sequence).

V is TRBV6-5 and J is TRBJ1-2, with a tentative D call TRBD1 (6 bases). Trimming pared 5 bases from V and 4 bases from J, leaving 14 bases between. This CDR3 comprises 14 residues. CDR1 is MNHEY, CDR2 SVGAGI, per germline. CDR3 nucleotide sequence: TGTGCCAGCAGTGACGTCGGGGGGCCCTATGGCTACACCTTC. Encoded protein: CASSDVGGPYGYTF.

J is TRBJ1-2 and V is TRBV6-5; a possible D gene is TRBD1 (5 bases). Trimming took off 2 bases at V and 8 bases at J, with 15 bases between the two ends. Germline CDR1 reads MNHEY; CDR2 reads SVGAGI. The CDR3 is 14 residues long. CDR3 coding DNA: TGTGCCAGCAGTTACCTCGACAGCATGGGGGGCTACACCTTC. The encoded protein is CASSYLDSMGGYTF.

As to this clone: At one boundary the junction diverges from the germline segment, which might be a read error. The chain uses TRBV11-2 and TRBJ2-5, with 10 bases matching TRBD2. This CDR3 is built from 11 residues. Germline V gene data show CDR1 as SGHAT and CDR2 as FQNNGV. CDR3 nucleotide sequence: TGTGCCAGCAGCCTCGGACTAGCGGCGCACTTC. Its translation is CASSLGLAAHF.

The chain is built from TRBV28 and TRBJ1-3; TRBD1 might be the D (6 bases). Germline CDR1 and CDR2: MDHEN and SYDVKM. The V end was cut by 6 bases, the J end by 4 bases, with 16 bases between. The CDR3 runs to 15 residues. The CDR3 is CASSLAAGAGNTIYF. The DNA of the CDR3 is TGTGCCAGCAGCCTAGCCGCAGGGGCGGGAAACACCATATATTTT.

The CDR3 is CASSFRQGAEQYF. CDR3 DNA: TGTGCCAGCAGTTTCCGACAGGGGGCCGAGCAGTACTTC. The chain couples TRBV11-3 to TRBJ2-7, with 10 bases lining up with TRBD1. The CDR3 contains 13 residues. Germline V CDR1 and CDR2: SGHNT, YENEEA. Losses at the gene ends were 6 bases for V and 6 bases for J; bases not matched to a gene: 5.

The chain employs TRBV15 and TRBJ2-7, with D possibly being TRBD1 (7 bases). CDR1 and CDR2 from the germline V gene are LNHNV and YYDKDF (reference sequence). CDR3 size: 15 residues. The germline V and J ends were trimmed by 3 bases and 2 bases, with 14 bases remaining between them. DNA for the CDR3: TGTGCCACCAGCAGTTCGCGGGACAGAACCTACGAGCAGTACTTC. It yields the protein CATSSSRDRTYEQYF.

The rearrangement uses TRBV4-3 and TRBJ2-1, with TRBD2 matching over 12 bases. Germline CDR1 is LGHNA and CDR2 is YSLEER. V gave up 0 bases and J gave up 6 bases; unmatched junction bases: 3. CDR3 length: 16 residues. The DNA of the CDR3 is TGCGCCAGCAGCCAAGATCGACTAGCGGGAGTCAATGAGCAGTTCTTC. Residues: CASSQDRLAGVNEQFF.

The chain combines TRBV30 with TRBJ1-2, with 10 bases fitting TRBD1. CDR1 GTSNPN and CDR2 SVGIG come from the germline V gene (reference sequence). Trimming at V came to 3 bases and at J to 8 bases, leaving 6 bases not matched to a gene. CDR3 length: 13 residues. In DNA, the CDR3 is TGTGCCTGGAGCGCCGGGACAGGGGTGGGCTACACCTTC. Encoded protein: CAWSAGTGVGYTF.

The V call is TRBV29-1, the J call TRBJ1-5, with D maybe TRBD1 (6 bases). The V end was cut by 4 bases, the J end by 0 bases, with 10 bases between. The CDR3 runs 14 residues. Germline-derived CDR1 and CDR2 are SQVTM and ANQGSEA. CDR3 sequence (DNA): TGCAGCGTTGGGGAGGGGGATAGCAATCAGCCCCAGCATTTT. It codes for CSVGEGDSNQPQHF. The full variable domain, completed using reference TRBV29-1 and TRBJ1-5, is SAVISQKPSRDICQRGTSLTIQCQVDSQVTMMFWYRQQPGQSLTLIATANQGSEATYESGFVIDKFPISRPNLTFSTLTVSNMSPEDSSIYLCSVGEGDSNQPQHFGDGTRLSIL.

The chain employs TRBV2 and TRBJ2-5; 9 bases agree with TRBD1. Germline CDR1 reads SNHLY; CDR2 reads FYNNEI. V was pared by 8 bases and J by 4 bases, with 8 bases of the junction left unmatched. The CDR3 is 14 amino acids. CDR3: CASGGQGIGETQYF. The CDR3 nucleotides read TGTGCCAGCGGGGGACAGGGCATTGGAGAGACCCAGTACTTC.

The chain is built from TRBV9 and TRBJ2-3, with 14 bases aligning to TRBD2. J lost 5 bases, V lost 3 bases, and 5 bases had no gene match. This CDR3 spans 16 amino acids. The V gene's germline CDR1 is SGDLS and CDR2 YYNGEE. The CDR3, as DNA: TGTGCCAGCAGCGCGGGACTAGCGGGAGCTCGAGATACGCAGTATTTT. Translating gives CASSAGLAGARDTQYF.

The chain couples TRBV6-1 to TRBJ1-2, with D unclear. V was shortened by 2 bases and J by 0 bases, with 10 bases between the two germline ends. This CDR3 is 15 amino acids long. Germline assignment: CDR1 MNHNS and CDR2 SASEGT. The CDR3 sequence: CASSEQPLANYGYTF. The CDR3 DNA reads as TGTGCCAGCAGTGAACAACCTTTAGCTAACTATGGCTACACCTTC.

The V and J genes are TRBV6-1 and TRBJ2-3; TRBD2 aligns across 12 bases. The trim removed 2 bases at V and 4 bases at J, leaving 1 base unmatched. Germline V gene lookup returns CDR1 MNHNS and CDR2 SASEGT. This CDR3 has 15 residues. In DNA form, the CDR3 reads TGTGCCAGCAGTGAACTAGCGGGAGGGCCAGATACGCAGTATTTT. Translation: CASSELAGGPDTQYF.

The gene calls are TRBV6-4 and TRBJ2-2; 10 positions match TRBD2. CDR3 length: 17 residues. Germline values: CDR1 MRHNA, CDR2 SNTAGT. Losses at the gene ends were 4 bases for V and 0 bases for J; bases not matched to a gene: 5. The CDR3 region is CASSALAGVTNTGELFF. The DNA for the CDR3 is TGTGCCAGCAGTGCCCTAGCGGGAGTCACGAACACCGGGGAGCTGTTTTTT.

V is TRBV27 and J is TRBJ2-7; 8 bases fit TRBD2. CDR1 and CDR2 from the germline V gene are MNHEY and SMNVEV (reference sequence). This CDR3 is built from 13 residues. J was trimmed by 2 bases and V by 5 bases; bases with no gene match: 2. CDR3 sequence reads: CASSPGGAYEQYF. Here the CDR3 DNA reads TGTGCCAGCAGTCCCGGGGGGGCCTACGAGCAGTACTTC.

This clone was observed a single time. The chain uses TRBV27 and TRBJ2-7; D may be TRBD1 (6 bases). CDR1 is MNHEY, CDR2 SMNVEV, per germline (reference sequence). The CDR3 totals 14 residues. Trimming removed 4 bases at V and 3 bases at J, with 13 bases between. The CDR3 protein is CASSSTGSVYEQYF. The CDR3 DNA sequence: TGTGCCAGCAGTTCAACAGGGTCTGTCTACGAGCAGTACTTC.

This chain connects TRBV19 to TRBJ2-3; TRBD1 agrees at 9 bases. The CDR3 loop spans 16 amino acids. Germline CDR1 LNHDA, CDR2 SQIVND (reference sequence). V dropped 4 bases and J dropped 2; count of bases not matched to a gene: 7. DNA for the CDR3: TGTGCCAGTAGTACGGAAACAGGGGGCTTCACAGATACGCAGTATTTT. It encodes CASSTETGGFTDTQYF.